This TCR beta chain was captured in a study of T-cell memory formation after mild COVID-19. At the level of the study: TCR clusters showed largely donor specificity. Study-level findings and limits: Later expanders leaned CD4+, whereas clones that contracted between day 15 and 85 were balanced CD4/CD8.

Each CDR3 protein is one row after TCRdb ran MiXCR on the 5' RACE reads. The sample comprises about 110,000 distinct CDR3 sequences, around an eighth of which are singletons, and less than 40% rests with the top ten. This clonotype was seen only a few times. Its antigen is currently unknown. Source material: PBMCs or a T cell subset sorted from them (not recorded which). This receptor was identified in a man between 18 and 29 years old who had mild COVID-19 (a few samples of this study predate the infection). Cell type and time point are not known.

CDR3 DNA: TGTGCCAGCACCCGACAGGGGGCGAGCACTGAAGCTTTCTTT. This sequence encodes CASTRQGASTEAFF. The genes are TRBV6-1 and TRBJ1-1; 10 bases line up with TRBD1. This CDR3 region has 14 residues. The germline V gene encodes CDR1 MNHNS and CDR2 SASEGT. The J segment lost 4 bases and the V segment lost 7 bases, leaving 6 bases of the junction unmatched.